This T cell receptor (beta chain) is drawn from a study of T-cell reconstitution after alpha-beta-depleted transplantation in children. Researchers prepared the TCRbeta library using unique molecular identifiers, the study reports. TCRdb reanalysed the PCR reads using MiXCR and keeps one entry per CDR3 protein. The sample lists almost 500,000 distinct CDR3 sequences, around 13% occurring once. The germline CDR1 and CDR2 sequences are SQVTM and ANQGSEA. The CDR3 totals 14 residues. V trimming: 7 bases; J trimming: 5 bases; junction bases outside the gene matches: 10. The sample holds many counts of this clonotype.

The rearrangement uses TRBV29-1 and TRBJ2-5; 10 bases align to TRBD1. The starting material was PBMCs from the stem cell graft donor, obtained from the stem cell graft. This receptor was obtained from a human donor who donated a stem cell graft to a child with combined immunodeficiency. The CDR3 nucleotides are TGCAGCGCCACCGGGACAGGGGTTTGGGAGACCCAGTACTTC. Its translation: CSATGTGVWETQYF. Full variable domain (outside the CDR3, taken from reference TRBV29-1 and TRBJ2-5): SAVISQKPSRDICQRGTSLTIQCQVDSQVTMMFWYRQQPGQSLTLIATANQGSEATYESGFVIDKFPISRPNLTFSTLTVSNMSPEDSSIYLCSATGTGVWETQYFGPGTRLLVL.